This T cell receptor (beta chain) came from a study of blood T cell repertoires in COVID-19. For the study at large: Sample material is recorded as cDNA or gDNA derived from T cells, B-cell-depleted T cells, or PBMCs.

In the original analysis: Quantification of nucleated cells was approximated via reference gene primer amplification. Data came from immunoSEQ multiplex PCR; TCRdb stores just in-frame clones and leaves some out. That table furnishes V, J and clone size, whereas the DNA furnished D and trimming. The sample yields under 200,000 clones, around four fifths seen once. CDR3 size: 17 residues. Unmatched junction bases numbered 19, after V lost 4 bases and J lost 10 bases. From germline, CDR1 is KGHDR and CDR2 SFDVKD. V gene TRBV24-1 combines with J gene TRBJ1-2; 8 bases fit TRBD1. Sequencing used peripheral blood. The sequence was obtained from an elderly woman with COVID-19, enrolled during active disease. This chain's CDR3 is CATSDAGTGPGGSSYTF. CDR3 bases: TGTGCCACCAGTGACGCCGGGACAGGACCTGGAGGGTCGTCCTACACCTTC.